These 19 T cell receptor beta chains came from one sample sequenced in a study of Ad26.COV2.S vaccination and SARS-CoV-2 variants. As to treatment: roughly 18 received Ad26.COV2.S at low or high dose, single or two shots; roughly 5 received placebo; per-sample allocation not given. Sampling took place 63 days after the first vaccine or placebo injection. Here immunoSEQ multiplex PCR was the method, and the copy in TCRdb shows in-frame clones only, minus some. The sample shows around 300,000 clones, 88% of them seen only once. The input for sequencing was peripheral blood, taken in a trial of Ad26.COV2.S vaccine versus placebo. Source of these receptors: a person aged 18 to 65 who received the Ad26.COV2.S COVID-19 vaccine or a placebo.

Of note for this clone: This may be a read error, as it is one base from a much larger clone. The V and J genes are TRBV13 and TRBJ2-7; D could derive from TRBD1 or TRBD2 (5 bases each). V dropped 5 bases and J dropped 0 bases, with 11 bases sitting between them. Germline assignment: CDR1 PRHDT and CDR2 FYEKMQ (reference sequence). The CDR3 covers 14 residues. In DNA, the CDR3 is TGTGCCAGCAGCCCCGGGACCAACTCCTACGAGCAGTACTTC. The encoded protein is CASSPGTNSYEQYF.

The chain employs TRBV6-6 and TRBJ2-7; D call uncertain. The CDR3 runs 13 residues. V was clipped by 0 bases and J by 5 bases, with 8 bases between them. Germline V lookup: CDR1 MNHNY, CDR2 SVGAGI (reference sequence). The CDR3 spells CASSYSSINEQYF. CDR3 in DNA: TGTGCCAGCAGTTACTCCTCCATTAACGAGCAGTACTTC.

This clone occurred once. The chain combines TRBV30 with TRBJ2-7; D gene uncertain. The germline V and J ends were trimmed by 4 bases and 2 bases, with 9 bases remaining between them. CDR1 and CDR2 (germline): GTSNPN, SVGIG (reference sequence). The CDR3 length is 12 residues. CDR3 nucleotides: TGTGCCTGGATCCCAGCTACCTACGAGCAGTACTTC. Amino acids: CAWIPATYEQYF.

This sequence joins TRBV5-4 and TRBJ2-7; possible D gene TRBD2, 6 bases. V was trimmed by 4 bases and J by 1 base, leaving 21 bases between them. The CDR3 loop spans 17 amino acids. The germline V gene encodes CDR1 SGHNT and CDR2 YYREEE (reference sequence). The CDR3 here is CASSPGMGGGMSYEQYF. The DNA for the CDR3 is TGTGCCAGCAGCCCCGGGATGGGGGGTGGGATGTCCTACGAGCAGTACTTC.

This rearrangement joins TRBV7-9 to TRBJ1-6; D call uncertain. Germline-derived CDR1 and CDR2 are SEHNR and FQNEAQ (reference sequence). V lost 5 bases, J lost 8 bases, and 16 bases lay in between. This CDR3 region has 15 residues. CDR3 amino acids: CASSARTSEYSPLHF. Here the CDR3 DNA reads TGTGCCAGCAGCGCACGCACATCGGAGTATTCACCCCTCCACTTT.

This clone was seen just once. The V call is TRBV11-2, the J call TRBJ1-2, with D possibly matching TRBD1 (5 bases). V shed 1 base and J shed 5 bases, with 17 bases lying between them. This CDR3 contains 16 residues. Germline CDR1 is SGHAT and CDR2 is FQNNGV. CDR3: CASSLVRQGRGYGYTF. The CDR3 coding sequence is TGTGCCAGCAGCTTAGTTAGGCAGGGTCGGGGGTATGGCTACACCTTC.

This sequence joins TRBV7-9 and TRBJ2-3; D is unclear. V was pared by 4 bases and J by 4 bases, with 6 bases between. The CDR3 runs 12 residues. The germline CDR1 and CDR2 sequences are SEHNR and FQNEAQ (reference sequence). The CDR3 nucleotides are TGTGCCAGCAGCTCTACTTCAGATACGCAGTATTTT. Translation gives CASSSTSDTQYF.

The rearrangement uses TRBV19 and TRBJ2-4, with TRBD2 matching over 8 bases. With V trimmed by 10 bases and J by 3 bases, 8 bases remained unmatched. This CDR3 spans 14 amino acids. CDR1 is LNHDA, CDR2 SQIVND, per germline (reference sequence). The CDR3 DNA sequence: TGTGCCACCCCCGGGGGGGGTGGCAAAAACATTCAGTACTTC. It specifies CATPGGGGKNIQYF.

This chain links TRBV19 with TRBJ2-5, with D possibly being TRBD1 (5 bases). Trimming shortened V by 2 bases and J by 5 bases, and 15 bases separated the two germline ends. This CDR3 is built from 15 residues. Germline V gene data show CDR1 as LNHDA and CDR2 as SQIVND (reference sequence). CDR3 sequence reads: CASSIYTGDRETQYF. The DNA for the CDR3 is TGTGCCAGTAGTATATACACAGGAGACCGGGAGACCCAGTACTTC.

This rearrangement joins TRBV27 to TRBJ2-3; 8 bases are a match to TRBD1. CDR1 and CDR2 (germline): MNHEY, SMNVEV (reference sequence). This CDR3 contains 18 residues. V lost 6 bases to trimming and J lost 0 bases; unmatched junction nucleotides: 14. CDR3 amino acids: CASSSGTGNRPSTDTQYF. CDR3 bases: TGTGCCAGCAGCTCCGGGACAGGCAACCGGCCTAGCACAGATACGCAGTATTTT.

Notes on this clone: Germline is not matched at one junction end, which may reflect a read error. The chain is built from TRBV6-1 and TRBJ2-3, with 7 bases that match TRBD2. CDR1 MNHNS and CDR2 SASEGT come from the germline V gene. The CDR3 is 15 amino acids. CDR3 in DNA: TGTGCCAGCAGCGAAGGCGGGAGTGGGTCAGATACGCAGTATTTT. This translates into CASSEGGSGSDTQYF.

This clone was seen a few times. The chain employs TRBV7-2 and TRBJ2-7; 7 bases match TRBD1. Germline V gene lookup returns CDR1 SGHTA and CDR2 FQGNSA. This CDR3 has 14 amino acids. V trimming: 5 bases; J trimming: 3 bases; junction bases outside the gene matches: 7. The CDR3 reads CASSLDRVSYEQYF. The DNA for the CDR3 is TGTGCCAGCAGCCTAGACAGGGTAAGCTACGAGCAGTACTTC.

The rearrangement links TRBV6-5 to TRBJ2-7; tentative D call: TRBD1 (6 bases). The CDR3 contains 15 residues. The V gene lost 3 bases and the J gene lost 0 bases, with 12 bases spanning the gap. CDR1 and CDR2 from the germline V gene are MNHEY and SVGAGI. This chain's CDR3 is CASSYRGYSSYEQYF. As DNA, the CDR3 is TGTGCCAGCAGTTATAGGGGGTATAGCTCCTACGAGCAGTACTTC.

The chain recombines TRBV4-3 with TRBJ1-1; no clear D gene. Germline V gives CDR1 LGHNA, CDR2 YSLEER. V lost 0 bases to trimming and J lost 11 bases, with 16 bases between them. The CDR3 length is 14 residues. The CDR3 nucleotides read TGCGCCAGCAGCCAAGATCATCGGGATCCGGGGGCTTTCTTT. This sequence encodes CASSQDHRDPGAFF.

The V and J genes are TRBV6-6 and TRBJ1-6; possible D gene TRBD1, 5 bases. V dropped 6 bases and J dropped 14 bases, with 11 bases sitting between them. CDR1 and CDR2 from the germline V gene are MNHNY and SVGAGI (reference sequence). This CDR3 has 11 residues. CDR3 residues: CASRGDPALHF. CDR3 sequence (DNA): TGTGCCAGCAGGGGGGATCCGGCCCTCCACTTT.

The chain recombines TRBV7-3 with TRBJ2-7, with D perhaps matching TRBD2 (5 bases). CDR3 length equals 11 residues. V lost 5 bases and J lost 7, with 9 bases in between. Germline V CDR1 and CDR2: SGHTA, FQGTGA. In nucleotides, the CDR3 is TGTGCCAGCAGCCCGCGGAGGGAGCAGTACTTC. Its translation: CASSPRREQYF.

The chain employs TRBV19 and TRBJ1-5, with 8 bases lining up with TRBD1. Germline V gene lookup returns CDR1 LNHDA and CDR2 SQIVND (reference sequence). The CDR3 covers 15 residues. The V and J ends lost 6 bases and 5 bases, in that order; junction bases with no gene match: 9. The CDR3 bases are TGTGCCAGTAGCCCCCCGGACAGGGTGTATCAGCCCCAGCATTTT. Translated: CASSPPDRVYQPQHF.

The rearrangement links TRBV11-2 to TRBJ2-5; tentatively, D is TRBD1 (6 bases). Germline values: CDR1 SGHAT, CDR2 FQNNGV. The V end was cut by 8 bases, the J end by 2 bases, with 12 bases between. There are 13 residues in the CDR3. The CDR3 DNA reads as TGTGCCAGCGGCCGACAGGCTCAAGAGACCCAGTACTTC. Translated, it gives CASGRQAQETQYF.

J is TRBJ1-1 and V is TRBV7-2; D call uncertain. The CDR3 is made up of 15 amino acids. Deletions cut 5 bases from V and 6 bases from J, with 19 bases between. Germline CDR1 and CDR2: SGHTA and FQGNSA. The CDR3 region is CASSPSGRWSAEAFF. DNA of the CDR3: TGTGCCAGCAGCCCCTCTGGACGGTGGTCTGCTGAAGCTTTCTTT.